This TCR beta chain was identified in a study of blood T cell repertoires in COVID-19. Study summary: Sites across the United States, Italy and Spain contributed samples from acute and convalescent COVID-19. T cells, B-cell-depleted T cells, or PBMCs supplied cDNA or gDNA.

CDR1 and CDR2 (germline): KGHDR, SFDVKD. V dropped 3 bases and J dropped 10; count of bases not matched to a gene: 5. The CDR3 totals 13 residues. Under the authors' procedure: Amplifying reference gene primers gave estimates of nucleated cell counts. Data came from immunoSEQ multiplex PCR; TCRdb stores just in-frame clones and leaves some out. That table furnishes V, J and clone size, whereas the DNA furnished D and trimming. The table shows 250,000 to 350,000 clones, with roughly nine tenths occurring only once. The receptor comes from a man younger than 35 with active or convalescent COVID-19. This chain links TRBV24-1 with TRBJ2-1, with TRBD1 matching 7 bases. The sample was peripheral blood. The CDR3 nucleotides read TGTGCCACCAGTGATCGGGACAGATGGGAGCAGTTCTTC. Translating it yields CATSDRDRWEQFF.